Shown below are 27 T cell receptor beta chains from a single sample sequenced in a study of control samples from healthy donors and cancer patients. The repertoire was sequenced with immunoSEQ multiplex PCR; TCRdb's copy has only in-frame clones and lacks some. The sample has 150,000 or so clones; approximately 93% are singletons. The sample taken for sequencing was blood. These receptors came from a man younger than 30 in good health.

Remarks on this clone: Other nucleotide sequences in the sample specify the same CDR3. The J gene is TRBJ1-1, the V gene TRBV6-2 or TRBV6-3, with unresolved D. In germline, CDR1 is MNHEY, CDR2 SVGEGT. This CDR3 contains 11 residues. The V and J ends lost 2 bases and 4 bases respectively, with 2 bases between them. CDR3 DNA: TGTGCCAGCAGTTACGGCACTGAAGCTTTCTTT. Residues: CASSYGTEAFF.

The V gene is TRBV7-9, the J gene TRBJ1-2, with 8 positions matching TRBD1. The V gene end was trimmed by 2 bases and the J gene end by 8 bases; junction bases not matched to a gene: 7. Germline V gene sequence: CDR1 SEHNR, CDR2 FQNEAQ (reference sequence). The CDR3 length is 14 residues. The CDR3 nucleotides are TGTGCCAGCAGCTTATTCGACAGGGGATGGGGCTACACCTTC. It specifies CASSLFDRGWGYTF.

V usage is TRBV7-9 and J usage is TRBJ2-5; TRBD2 agrees at 7 bases. The length of the CDR3 is 13 residues. Germline V gene sequence: CDR1 SEHNR, CDR2 FQNEAQ (reference sequence). Losses at the gene ends were 5 bases for V and 7 bases for J; bases not matched to a gene: 7. CDR3 in DNA: TGTGCCAGCAGCCCGACGGGAGGCGCGACCCAGTACTTC. It codes for CASSPTGGATQYF.

The rearrangement links TRBV13 to TRBJ2-2, with D possibly being TRBD1 (6 bases). V was cut by 6 bases and J by 3 bases, with 23 bases left in between. The germline CDR1 and CDR2 sequences are PRHDT and FYEKMQ (reference sequence). This CDR3 is 18 amino acids long. The CDR3 reads CASSSEIQGNSDTGELFF. In DNA, the CDR3 is TGTGCCAGCAGTTCGGAAATACAGGGAAATTCCGACACCGGGGAGCTGTTTTTT. The whole variable domain, remainder taken from reference TRBV13 and TRBJ2-2, is AAGVIQSPRHLIKEKRETATLKCYPIPRHDTVYWYQQGPGQDPQFLISFYEKMQSDKGSIPDRFSAQQFSDYHSELNMSSLELGDSALYFCASSSEIQGNSDTGELFFGEGSRLTVL.

V gene TRBV6-5 combines with J gene TRBJ1-2; TRBD1 agrees at 7 bases. With V trimmed by 9 bases and J by 4 bases, 5 bases remained unmatched. Germline CDR1 is MNHEY and CDR2 is SVGAGI. CDR3 size: 12 residues. The CDR3 sequence is CASDRAPYGYTF. DNA for the CDR3: TGTGCCAGTGACAGGGCTCCCTATGGCTACACCTTC.

The chain couples TRBV6-5 to TRBJ1-1; D is unresolved. The CDR3 sequence is 11 residues long. V gave up 0 bases and J gave up 7 bases, with 3 bases separating them. CDR1 and CDR2 from the germline V gene are MNHEY and SVGAGI. DNA for the CDR3: TGTGCCAGCAGTTACTCAAATGAAGCTTTCTTT. Protein: CASSYSNEAFF.

The chain carries TRBV30 and TRBJ1-3; no clear D. Germline V gene lookup returns CDR1 GTSNPN and CDR2 SVGIG (reference sequence). Trimming stripped 5 bases from V and 0 bases from J, with 11 bases between. CDR3 length: 14 residues. Written as DNA, the CDR3 is TGTGCCTGGGAGGAGGTGAGCTCTGGAAACACCATATATTTT. This encodes CAWEEVSSGNTIYF.

This sequence joins TRBV5-1 and TRBJ2-6, with 7 bases identical to TRBD1. V dropped 2 bases and J dropped 0; count of bases not matched to a gene: 5. Germline V CDR1 and CDR2: SGHRS, YFSETQ. This CDR3 comprises 17 residues. This CDR3 reads CASSFWDSSSGANVLTF. Written as DNA, the CDR3 is TGCGCCAGCAGCTTCTGGGACAGTTCCTCTGGGGCCAACGTCCTGACTTTC.

This clone has a single count. The CDR3: CASSQDPGLASEQYF. DNA for the CDR3: TGCGCCAGCAGCCAAGATCCGGGACTAGCGAGCGAGCAGTACTTC. V and J are TRBV4-3 and TRBJ2-7; 10 nucleotides align to TRBD2. From germline, CDR1 is LGHNA and CDR2 YSLEER. The CDR3 consists of 15 residues. V shed 0 bases, J shed 6 bases, and the junction held 5 bases outside the gene matches.

The V and J genes are TRBV30 and TRBJ1-5, with TRBD1 matching over 9 bases. The junction had 10 bases not matched to a gene; V was cut back by 3 bases and J by 4 bases. This CDR3 region has 16 residues. Germline assignment: CDR1 GTSNPN and CDR2 SVGIG (reference sequence). DNA of the CDR3: TGTGCCTGGAGCTGGTGGGGACAGGGCAATAATCAGCCCCAGCATTTT. This translates into CAWSWWGQGNNQPQHF.

The chain carries TRBV4-3 and TRBJ2-1, with TRBD1 matching over 8 bases. CDR1 LGHNA and CDR2 YSLEER come from the germline V gene. The CDR3 totals 15 residues. J gave up 5 bases and V 1 base, and 4 bases lay outside the gene matches. This CDR3 is CASSQGTGRNNEQFF. CDR3 DNA sequence: TGCGCCAGCAGCCAAGGGACAGGGCGAAACAATGAGCAGTTCTTC.

The chain combines TRBV3-1 (or the pseudogene TRBV3-2) with TRBJ2-7, with 9 bases lining up with TRBD2. Germline trimming cut 4 bases from V and 3 bases from J; bases unmatched to any gene: 4. This CDR3 has 14 amino acids. Per the germline V gene, CDR1 is LGHDT and CDR2 is YNNKEL (reference sequence). The CDR3 DNA reads TGTGCCAGCAGCCTAGCGGGAGTAGGCTACGAGCAGTACTTC. Its protein product is CASSLAGVGYEQYF.

As regards this clone: The same CDR3 also results from other DNA sequences found in this sample. V gene TRBV10-1 combines with J gene TRBJ1-2; possible D gene TRBD1, 6 bases. CDR1 and CDR2 from the germline V gene are WNHNN and SYGVQD (reference sequence). This CDR3 spans 13 amino acids. Trimming cost V 2 bases and J 8 bases, with 12 bases left between them. CDR3 protein: CASSETPGGGYTF. The DNA for the CDR3 is TGCGCCAGCAGTGAGACGCCGGGGGGCGGCTACACCTTC.

V gene TRBV4-1 combines with J gene TRBJ2-7, with 10 bases fitting TRBD1. V gave up 1 base and J gave up 6 bases; unmatched junction bases: 9. The length of the CDR3 is 16 residues. Germline loops: CDR1 MGHRA, CDR2 YSYEKL. CDR3 sequence: CASSQVDRGSFGEQYF. In DNA, the CDR3 is TGCGCCAGCAGCCAAGTGGACAGGGGGTCTTTCGGCGAGCAGTACTTC.

This chain joins TRBV10-3 and TRBJ2-1; possible D gene TRBD1, 6 bases. Deletions cut 8 bases from V and 5 bases from J, with 13 bases between. The CDR3 totals 13 residues. Germline lookup yields CDR1 ENHRY and CDR2 SYGVKD. Here the CDR3 reads CAIANRADNEQFF. CDR3 coding DNA: TGTGCCATCGCCAACAGGGCGGACAATGAGCAGTTCTTC.

V usage is TRBV29-1 and J usage is TRBJ1-1, with a weak D call TRBD1 (6 bases). Trimming removed 3 bases from V and 1 base from J, with 15 bases in between. The CDR3 runs to 15 residues. Germline V gene lookup returns CDR1 SQVTM and CDR2 ANQGSEA. The CDR3: CSVDLFGGANTEAFF. The CDR3 DNA reads as TGCAGCGTTGATCTTTTCGGGGGCGCGAACACTGAAGCTTTCTTT.

This clone was detected once. The chain employs TRBV11-2 and TRBJ1-2, with unresolved D. Looked up from germline, CDR1 is SGHAT and CDR2 is FQNNGV. The CDR3 has 13 amino acids. The V and J ends lost 4 bases and 1 base respectively, with 7 bases between them. The CDR3 here is CASSSNYNYGYTF. The CDR3 nucleotides read TGTGCCAGCAGCTCAAACTATAACTATGGCTACACCTTC.

The genes are TRBV13 and TRBJ2-7; possibly TRBD1 or TRBD2 for D (5 bases each). V lost 0 bases and J lost 0, with 12 bases in between. CDR1 and CDR2 (germline): PRHDT, FYEKMQ (reference sequence). The CDR3 is 16 residues long. CDR3 bases: TGTGCCAGCAGCTTAGGGGGGACCCTGGGCTCCTACGAGCAGTACTTC. It translates to CASSLGGTLGSYEQYF.

The chain joins TRBV4-1 to TRBJ1-1, with 10 bases aligning to TRBD1. The germline V gene encodes CDR1 MGHRA and CDR2 YSYEKL. V was clipped by 2 bases and J by 0 bases; unmatched bases: 6. The length of the CDR3 is 17 residues. CDR3 sequence: CASSQTDRGLLNTEAFF. The CDR3 nucleotides are TGCGCCAGCAGCCAAACCGACAGGGGGCTTTTGAACACTGAAGCTTTCTTT.

The J gene is TRBJ2-3, the V gene TRBV27; D not certain. The CDR3 is 13 residues long. Germline CDR1 and CDR2: MNHEY and SMNVEV (reference sequence). Trimming removed 2 bases from V and 3 bases from J, with 6 bases in between. The CDR3 coding sequence is TGTGCCAGCAGTTTAGGGATGACAGATACGCAGTATTTT. Amino acid sequence: CASSLGMTDTQYF.

This chain joins TRBV13 and TRBJ1-3, with no clear D. CDR1 and CDR2 from the germline V gene are PRHDT and FYEKMQ (reference sequence). The CDR3 is 15 residues long. Between the trimmed V and J ends, which lost 4 bases and 4 bases, there was a span of 14 bases. CDR3 protein: CASSSERAQGNTIYF. CDR3 coding DNA: TGTGCCAGCAGCTCGGAGAGGGCCCAAGGAAACACCATATATTTT.

The chain joins TRBV4-1 to TRBJ2-1; TRBD2 agrees at 10 bases. The length of the CDR3 is 15 residues. V shed 4 bases, J shed 8 bases, and the junction held 8 bases outside the gene matches. Germline assignment: CDR1 MGHRA and CDR2 YSYEKL. CDR3 sequence reads: CASSPLAGVGDEQFF. The CDR3 nucleotides are TGCGCCAGCAGCCCTCTAGCGGGAGTAGGCGATGAGCAGTTCTTC.

The CDR3 DNA reads as TGTGCCAGTAGTGGGTACGGGGTAGGCACTGAAGCTTTCTTT. Translation: CASSGYGVGTEAFF. The J gene is TRBJ1-1, the V gene TRBV19; D uncertain. The CDR3 is 14 residues long. From germline, CDR1 is LNHDA and CDR2 SQIVND (reference sequence). V shed 5 bases and J shed 4 bases, with 14 bases lying between them.

The chain carries TRBV20-1 and TRBJ1-1; tentatively, D is TRBD1 (5 bases). V lost 3 bases, J lost 10 bases, and 24 bases lay in between. The CDR3 is 15 amino acids. Germline CDR1 is DFQATT and CDR2 is SNEGSKA (reference sequence). The CDR3 DNA sequence: TGCAGTGCTAGTGTAACCGGGACCGTCCTTCCCGGAGCTTTCTTT. Its protein is CSASVTGTVLPGAFF.

The chain couples TRBV29-1 to TRBJ1-2, with TRBD1 as a possible D gene (5 bases). Germline values: CDR1 SQVTM, CDR2 ANQGSEA. The CDR3 contains 11 residues. V was trimmed by 7 bases and J by 4 bases, leaving 10 bases between them. The CDR3 spells CSAEGSYGYTF. CDR3 bases: TGCAGCGCCGAGGGGAGCTATGGCTACACCTTC. Based on the CDR3 plus reference TRBV29-1 and TRBJ1-2, the full variable domain is SAVISQKPSRDICQRGTSLTIQCQVDSQVTMMFWYRQQPGQSLTLIATANQGSEATYESGFVIDKFPISRPNLTFSTLTVSNMSPEDSSIYLCSAEGSYGYTFGSGTRLTVV.

Worth noting for this clone: This same CDR3 is encoded by further DNA sequences in the sample. The chain links TRBV7-9 to TRBJ1-5; no clear D. The CDR3 contains 14 residues. Germline V gene lookup returns CDR1 SEHNR and CDR2 FQNEAQ (reference sequence). Deletions cut 1 base from V and 0 bases from J, with 4 bases between. The CDR3 here is CASSLVGSNQPQHF. Written as DNA, the CDR3 is TGTGCCAGCAGCTTAGTCGGTAGCAATCAGCCCCAGCATTTT.

This clone was counted once. DNA for the CDR3: TGTGCCAGCAGCACGAGCGGGGGGAACACAGATACGCAGTATTTT. Amino acids: CASSTSGGNTDTQYF. The chain is built from TRBV9 and TRBJ2-3; TRBD2 agrees at 9 bases. The CDR3 sequence is 15 residues long. The V gene's germline CDR1 is SGDLS and CDR2 YYNGEE. V was pared by 4 bases and J by 2 bases, with 5 bases of the junction left unmatched.